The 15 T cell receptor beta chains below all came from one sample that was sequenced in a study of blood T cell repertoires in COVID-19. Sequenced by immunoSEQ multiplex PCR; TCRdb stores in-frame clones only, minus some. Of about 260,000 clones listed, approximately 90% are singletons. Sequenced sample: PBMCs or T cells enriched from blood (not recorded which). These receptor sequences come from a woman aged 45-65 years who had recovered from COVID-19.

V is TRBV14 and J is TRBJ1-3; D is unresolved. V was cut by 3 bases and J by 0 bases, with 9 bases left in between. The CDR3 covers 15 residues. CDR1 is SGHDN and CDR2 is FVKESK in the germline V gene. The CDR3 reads CASSHLWSSGNTIYF. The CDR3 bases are TGTGCCAGCAGCCATTTATGGAGCTCTGGAAACACCATATATTTT. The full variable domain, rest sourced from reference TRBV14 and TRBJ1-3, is EAGVTQFPSHSVIEKGQTVTLRCDPISGHDNLYWYRRVMGKEIKFLLHFVKESKQDESGMPNNRFLAERTGGTYSTLKVQPAELEDSGVYFCASSHLWSSGNTIYFGEGSWLTVV.

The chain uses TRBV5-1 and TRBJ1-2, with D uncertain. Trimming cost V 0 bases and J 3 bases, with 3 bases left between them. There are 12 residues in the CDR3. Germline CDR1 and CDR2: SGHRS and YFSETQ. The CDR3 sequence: CASSLADYGYTF. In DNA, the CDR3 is TGCGCCAGCAGCTTGGCGGACTATGGCTACACCTTC.

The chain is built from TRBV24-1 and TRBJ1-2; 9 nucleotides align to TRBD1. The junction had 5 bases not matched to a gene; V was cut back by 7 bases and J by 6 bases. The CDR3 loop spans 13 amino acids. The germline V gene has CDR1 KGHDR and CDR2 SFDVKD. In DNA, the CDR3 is TGTGCCACCAGCTCACAGGGGGCTGATGGCTACACCTTC. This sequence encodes CATSSQGADGYTF.

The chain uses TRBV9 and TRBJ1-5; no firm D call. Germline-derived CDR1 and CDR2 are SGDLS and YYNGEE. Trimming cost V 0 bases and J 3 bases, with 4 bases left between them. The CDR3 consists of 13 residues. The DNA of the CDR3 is TGTGCCAGCAGCGTAGATAACAATCAGCCCCAGCATTTT. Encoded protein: CASSVDNNQPQHF.

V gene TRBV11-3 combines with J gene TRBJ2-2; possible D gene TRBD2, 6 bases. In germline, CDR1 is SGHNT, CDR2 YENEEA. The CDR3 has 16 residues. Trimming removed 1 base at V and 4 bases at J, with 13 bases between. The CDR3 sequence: CASSLGSGLATGELFF. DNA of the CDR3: TGTGCCAGCAGCTTAGGGTCGGGACTGGCCACCGGGGAGCTGTTTTTT.

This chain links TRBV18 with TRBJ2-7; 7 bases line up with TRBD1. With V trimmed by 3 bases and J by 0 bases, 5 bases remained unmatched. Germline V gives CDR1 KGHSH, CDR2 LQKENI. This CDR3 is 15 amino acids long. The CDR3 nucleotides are TGTGCCAGCTCACCCCTCGGGGACAGCTCCTACGAGCAGTACTTC. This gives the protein CASSPLGDSSYEQYF.

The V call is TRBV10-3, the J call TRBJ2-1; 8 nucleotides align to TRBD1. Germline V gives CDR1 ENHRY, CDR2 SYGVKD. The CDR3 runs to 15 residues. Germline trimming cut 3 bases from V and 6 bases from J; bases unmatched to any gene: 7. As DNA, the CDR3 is TGTGCCATCAGTGATTCACAGGGGGGATCCAATGAGCAGTTCTTC. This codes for CAISDSQGGSNEQFF.

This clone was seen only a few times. As DNA, the CDR3 is TGTGCCAGCAGCCGGGGCGGCAGGGAGAACACTGAAGCTTTCTTT. It yields the protein CASSRGGRENTEAFF. The chain employs TRBV3-1 (or the pseudogene TRBV3-2) and TRBJ1-1; TRBD1 is a possible D gene (5 bases). Germline loops: CDR1 LGHDT, CDR2 YNNKEL (reference sequence). Trimming pared 4 bases from V and 1 base from J, leaving 13 bases between. This CDR3 is built from 15 residues.

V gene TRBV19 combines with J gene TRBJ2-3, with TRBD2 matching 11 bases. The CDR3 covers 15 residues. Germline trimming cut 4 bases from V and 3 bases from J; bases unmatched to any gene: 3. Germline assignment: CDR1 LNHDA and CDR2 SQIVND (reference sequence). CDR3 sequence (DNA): TGTGCCAGTAGTAATCGACTAGCGGGAACAGATACGCAGTATTTT. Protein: CASSNRLAGTDTQYF.

Here the CDR3 DNA reads TGTGCCAGCAGCTTAACGGGAGGGGGCTATGGCTACACCTTC. It yields the protein CASSLTGGGYGYTF. V usage is TRBV7-3 and J usage is TRBJ1-2; D perhaps matches TRBD1 (6 bases). The CDR3 loop spans 14 amino acids. CDR1 and CDR2 (germline): SGHTA, FQGTGA. V was clipped by 0 bases and J by 4 bases, with 9 bases between them. The full variable domain, in which reference TRBV7-3 and TRBJ1-2 provide the parts outside the CDR3, is GAGVSQTPSNKVTEKGKYVELRCDPISGHTALYWYRQSLGQGPEFLIYFQGTGAADDSGLPNDRFFAVRPEGSVSTLKIQRTERGDSAVYLCASSLTGGGYGYTFGSGTRLTVV.

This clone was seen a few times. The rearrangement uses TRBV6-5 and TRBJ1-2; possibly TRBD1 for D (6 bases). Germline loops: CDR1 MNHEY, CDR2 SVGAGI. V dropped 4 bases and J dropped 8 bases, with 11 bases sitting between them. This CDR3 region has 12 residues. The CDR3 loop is CASSSGGQGYTF. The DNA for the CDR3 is TGTGCCAGCAGTTCGGGGGGCCAGGGCTACACCTTC.

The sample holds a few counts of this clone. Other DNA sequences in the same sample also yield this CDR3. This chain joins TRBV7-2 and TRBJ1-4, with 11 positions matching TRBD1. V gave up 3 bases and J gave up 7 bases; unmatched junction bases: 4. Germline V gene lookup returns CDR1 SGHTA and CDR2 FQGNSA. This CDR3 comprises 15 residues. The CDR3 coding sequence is TGTGCCAGCAGCTTGTTGGGACAGGGGGGTGAAAAACTGTTTTTT. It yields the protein CASSLLGQGGEKLFF.

CDR3 coding DNA: TGCGCCAGCAGCCGAACAGCGAACACTGAAGCTTTCTTT. It codes for CASSRTANTEAFF. The chain recombines TRBV5-1 with TRBJ1-1; no clear D gene. The germline V gene encodes CDR1 SGHRS and CDR2 YFSETQ. The CDR3 totals 13 residues. V was trimmed by 4 bases and J by 1 base, leaving 8 bases between them. Full variable domain (remainder filled in from reference TRBV5-1 and TRBJ1-1): KAGVTQTPRYLIKTRGQQVTLSCSPISGHRSVSWYQQTPGQGLQFLFEYFSETQRNKGNFPGRFSGRQFSNSRSEMNVSTLELGDSALYLCASSRTANTEAFFGQGTRLTVV.

The chain's CDR3 is CASSPPGTGGGYTF. The CDR3 DNA follows: TGTGCCAGCTCACCACCCGGGACAGGGGGAGGCTACACCTTC. The V and J genes are TRBV18 and TRBJ1-2; 11 bases map to TRBD1. Trimming cost V 0 bases and J 8 bases; bases outside gene matches: 2. Germline CDR1 and CDR2: KGHSH and LQKENI. The CDR3 length is 14 residues.

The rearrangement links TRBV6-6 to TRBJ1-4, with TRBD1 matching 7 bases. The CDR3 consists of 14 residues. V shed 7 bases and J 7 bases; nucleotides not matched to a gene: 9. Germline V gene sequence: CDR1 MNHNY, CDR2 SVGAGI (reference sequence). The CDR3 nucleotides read TGTGCCAGCACCCCAGGGGGTCGCGGTGAAAAACTGTTTTTT. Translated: CASTPGGRGEKLFF.